The rows below give T cell receptor beta chains drawn from one sample of a study of blood T cell repertoires in COVID-19. Sequencing was performed with immunoSEQ multiplex PCR; in TCRdb, only in-frame clones are kept and a portion is missing. The sample lists 83,000 or so clones; roughly four fifths were seen once. Specimen: peripheral blood. These receptors originate from a human donor in a cohort sampled during active COVID-19. CDR3s include the opening cysteine and the closing phenylalanine or tryptophan. The order of the fields is CDR3 length, J gene, V gene, CDR3 protein.

15,TRBJ2-3,TRBV10-3,CAISAGGMVTDTQYF
22,TRBJ2-1,TRBV6-8,CASSYQLVDRGLASSPYNEQFF
13,TRBJ1-2,TRBV15,CATSGDRGNGYTF
15,TRBJ2-7,TRBV28,CASSFWTGNIYEQYF
15,TRBJ2-3,TRBV7-6,CASSVYRASTDTQYF
14,TRBJ2-7,TRBV6-5,CASSRDRGTDEQYF
16,TRBJ2-7,TRBV4-2,CASSQDLGDNSYEQYF
12,TRBJ2-1,TRBV28,CATLLAPTEQFF
14,TRBJ1-4,TRBV19,CATKGQQRNEKLFF
16,TRBJ2-3,TRBV19,CASSETSGGITDTQYF
13,TRBJ1-2,TRBV12-3/TRBV12-4,CASSLGGAGGYTF
13,TRBJ1-2,TRBV5-4,CASSLERNYGYTF
14,TRBJ1-5,TRBV2,CASSVQYSNQPQHF
16,TRBJ2-7,TRBV9,CASSEGSGTQVYEQYF
17,TRBJ2-1,TRBV24-1,CATSDLRDRVNSDEQFF
14,TRBJ2-3,TRBV5-5,CASSMWTSSDTQYF